These 11 T cell receptor beta chains originate from one sample sequenced in a study of regulatory T cells in long-lasting Graves disease. Time point in this sample: newly diagnosed GD, antithyroid drugs for less than 3 months. RNA extracted from PBMCs served as the sequencing template. Both iRepertoire HTBI primers and Arm-PCR of CDR3 regions were used to build the TCR beta libraries. TCRdb re-called the multiplex PCR reads through MiXCR, storing one row per CDR3 protein. The data show approximately 470,000 distinct CDR3 sequences, 16% seen once. The sample also formed part of further work on T cells in Graves' hyperthyroidism and ophthalmopathy.

The material was peripheral blood mononuclear cells (PBMCs), obtained at new diagnosis, from a patient treated with antithyroid drugs. The receptors originated from a man in his forties with Graves disease.

The V and J genes are TRBV10-2 and TRBJ2-3; 12 positions agree with TRBD2. CDR3 length equals 15 residues. The V and J ends lost 8 bases and 3 bases, in that order; junction bases with no gene match: 6. Germline assignment: CDR1 WSHSY and CDR2 SAAADI. The CDR3 sequence is CASAGGTSGTDTQYF. The CDR3 DNA reads TGCGCCAGCGCCGGGGGGACTAGCGGGACAGATACGCAGTATTTT.

This clonotype showed up many times. V is TRBV20-1 and J is TRBJ2-7, with D possibly being TRBD1 (5 bases). This CDR3 region has 13 residues. Germline CDR1 reads DFQATT; CDR2 reads SNEGSKA (reference sequence). Trimming left V 2 bases short and J 7 bases short, with 15 bases between. CDR3 amino acids: CSARPDRGREQYF. The CDR3 nucleotides read TGCAGTGCTAGACCTGACAGAGGCAGGGAGCAGTACTTC.

This clonotype has at least ten counts. This chain connects TRBV18 to TRBJ2-3; tentatively, D is TRBD1 or TRBD2 (5 bases each). Trimming left V 4 bases short and J 6 bases short, with 17 bases between. The CDR3 has 15 amino acids. Germline V gives CDR1 KGHSH, CDR2 LQKENI. The CDR3 region is CASSLPGTETDTQYF. CDR3 nucleotides: TGTGCCAGCTCACTACCCGGGACGGAGACCGATACGCAGTATTTT.

In its sample, this clonotype was seen a few times. The chain employs TRBV19 and TRBJ2-1; no definite D call. Germline CDR1 is LNHDA and CDR2 is SQIVND (reference sequence). The V end lost 1 base, the J end lost 5 bases, and 12 bases lay between the germline ends. The length of the CDR3 is 15 residues. The CDR3 loop reads CASSIVKFGDNEQFF. The CDR3 nucleotides read TGTGCCAGTAGTATAGTTAAATTCGGAGACAATGAGCAGTTCTTC.

The chain has TRBV12-3 or TRBV12-4 and TRBJ2-2; D gene unclear. The CDR3 runs 12 residues. V dropped 7 bases and J dropped 7 bases, with 10 bases sitting between them. Written as DNA, the CDR3 is TGTGCCAGCAATCGGTTTGGCGGGGAGCTGTTTTTT. Its protein is CASNRFGGELFF.

At least ten counts were recorded for this clonotype. This chain connects TRBV3-1 to TRBJ2-1; no reliable D call. Germline V CDR1 and CDR2: LGHDT, YNNKEL (reference sequence). This CDR3 contains 12 residues. V lost 3 bases and J 10 bases, leaving 10 bases between the germline ends. The CDR3 spells CASSHLAGEQFF. The CDR3, as DNA: TGTGCCAGCAGCCACCTGGCAGGAGAGCAGTTCTTC.

The CDR3 sequence: CASSLHPLSSYNEQFF. CDR3 nucleotide sequence: TGTGCCAGCAGCTTACATCCGTTGAGCTCCTACAATGAGCAGTTCTTC. The chain combines TRBV11-2 with TRBJ2-1; unclear D gene. Trimming took 2 bases from V and 0 from J, leaving 11 bases between them. Germline values: CDR1 SGHAT, CDR2 FQNNGV. The CDR3 covers 16 residues.

This clonotype was seen many times. The gene calls are TRBV28 and TRBJ2-2; TRBD1 matches at 7 bases. Germline-derived CDR1 and CDR2 are MDHEN and SYDVKM. This CDR3 region has 15 residues. Germline trimming cut 5 bases from V and 5 bases from J; bases unmatched to any gene: 8. For the CDR3, the DNA is TGTGCCAGCAGTCCCGGACAGGAAAGGACCGGGGAGCTGTTTTTT. It encodes CASSPGQERTGELFF.

This clonotype was observed at least ten times. The chain is built from TRBV11-3 and TRBJ2-7; D uncertain. The length of the CDR3 is 11 residues. Looked up from germline, CDR1 is SGHNT and CDR2 is YENEEA. V shed 3 bases and J shed 6 bases, with 6 bases lying between them. The CDR3: CASSFDGEQYF. The DNA of the CDR3 is TGTGCCAGCAGCTTCGACGGCGAGCAGTACTTC. Variable domain in full (rest from reference TRBV11-3 and TRBJ2-7): EAGVVQSPRYKIIEKKQPVAFWCNPISGHNTLYWYLQNLGQGPELLIRYENEEAVDDSQLPKDRFSAERLKGVDSTLKIQPAELGDSAVYLCASSFDGEQYFGPGTRLTVT.

This clonotype was seen many times. The rearrangement joins TRBV20-1 to TRBJ1-1; possibly TRBD1 for D (5 bases). CDR1 and CDR2 (germline): DFQATT, SNEGSKA (reference sequence). Between the trimmed V and J ends, which lost 3 bases and 1 base, there was a span of 15 bases. CDR3 length equals 15 residues. This CDR3 reads CSASNPGGQNTEAFF. CDR3 DNA sequence: TGCAGTGCTAGCAATCCAGGCGGACAGAACACTGAAGCTTTCTTT.

In this sample, this clonotype turned up a few times. The chain combines TRBV6-4 with TRBJ2-2, with TRBD2 as a possible D gene (6 bases). This CDR3 has 14 residues. Germline CDR1 is MRHNA and CDR2 is SNTAGT. V was shortened by 6 bases and J by 3 bases, with 11 bases between the two germline ends. This chain's CDR3 is CASSLREDTGELFF. CDR3 bases: TGTGCCAGCAGCCTCAGGGAGGACACCGGGGAGCTGTTTTTT.